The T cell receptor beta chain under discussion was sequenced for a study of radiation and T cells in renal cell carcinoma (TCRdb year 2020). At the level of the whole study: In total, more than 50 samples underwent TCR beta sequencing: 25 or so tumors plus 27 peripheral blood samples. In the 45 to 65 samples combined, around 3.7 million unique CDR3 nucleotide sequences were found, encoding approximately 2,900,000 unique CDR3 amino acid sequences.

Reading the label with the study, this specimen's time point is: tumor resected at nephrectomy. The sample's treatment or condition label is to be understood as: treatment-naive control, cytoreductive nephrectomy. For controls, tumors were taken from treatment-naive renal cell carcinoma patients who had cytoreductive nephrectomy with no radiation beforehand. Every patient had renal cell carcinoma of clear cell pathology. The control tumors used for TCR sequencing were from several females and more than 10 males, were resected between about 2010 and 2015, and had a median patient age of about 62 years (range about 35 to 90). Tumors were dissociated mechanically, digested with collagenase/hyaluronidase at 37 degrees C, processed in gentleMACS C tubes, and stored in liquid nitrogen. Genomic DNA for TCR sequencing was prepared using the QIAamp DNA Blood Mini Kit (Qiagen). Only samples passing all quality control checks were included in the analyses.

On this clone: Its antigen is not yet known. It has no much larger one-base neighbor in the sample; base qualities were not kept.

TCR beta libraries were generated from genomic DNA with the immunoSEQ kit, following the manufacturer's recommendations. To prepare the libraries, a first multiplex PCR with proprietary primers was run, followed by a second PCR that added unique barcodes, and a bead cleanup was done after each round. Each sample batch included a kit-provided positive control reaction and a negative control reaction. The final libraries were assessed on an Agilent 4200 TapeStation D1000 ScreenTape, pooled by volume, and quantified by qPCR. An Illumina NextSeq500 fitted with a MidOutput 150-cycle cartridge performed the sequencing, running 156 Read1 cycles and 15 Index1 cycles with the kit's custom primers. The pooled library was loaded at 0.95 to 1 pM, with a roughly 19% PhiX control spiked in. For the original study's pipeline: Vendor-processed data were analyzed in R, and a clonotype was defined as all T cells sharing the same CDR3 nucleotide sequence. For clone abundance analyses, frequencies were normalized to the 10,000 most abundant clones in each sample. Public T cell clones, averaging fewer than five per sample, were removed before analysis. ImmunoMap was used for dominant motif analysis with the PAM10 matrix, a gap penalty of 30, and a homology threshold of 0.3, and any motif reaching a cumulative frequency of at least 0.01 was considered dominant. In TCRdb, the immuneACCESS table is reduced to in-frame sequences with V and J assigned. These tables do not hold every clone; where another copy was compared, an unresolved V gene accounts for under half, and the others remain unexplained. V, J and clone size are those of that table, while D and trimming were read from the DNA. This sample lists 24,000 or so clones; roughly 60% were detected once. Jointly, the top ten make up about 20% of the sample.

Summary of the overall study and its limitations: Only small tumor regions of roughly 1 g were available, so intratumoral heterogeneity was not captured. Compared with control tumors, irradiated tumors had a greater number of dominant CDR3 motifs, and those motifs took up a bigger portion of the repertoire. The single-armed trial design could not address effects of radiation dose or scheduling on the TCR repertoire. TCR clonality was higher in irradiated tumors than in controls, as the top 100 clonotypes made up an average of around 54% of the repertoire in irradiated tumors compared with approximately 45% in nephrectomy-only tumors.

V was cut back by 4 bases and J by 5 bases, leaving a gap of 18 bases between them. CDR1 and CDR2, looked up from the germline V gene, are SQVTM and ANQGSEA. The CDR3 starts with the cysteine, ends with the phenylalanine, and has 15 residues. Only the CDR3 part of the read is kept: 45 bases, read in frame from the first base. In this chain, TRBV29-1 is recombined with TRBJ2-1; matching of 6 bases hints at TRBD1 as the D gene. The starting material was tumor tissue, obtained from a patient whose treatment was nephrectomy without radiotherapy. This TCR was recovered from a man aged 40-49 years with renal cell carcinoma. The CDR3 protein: CSVVKGRGGNNEQFF. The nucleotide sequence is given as TGCAGCGTTGTTAAGGGGAGAGGGGGAAACAATGAGCAGTTCTTC.